The rows below give T cell receptor beta chains drawn from one sample of a study of spatial heterogeneity in lung cancer. TCRdb redid the calling of the 5' RACE reads with MiXCR, one entry per CDR3 protein. The sample shows around 110,000 distinct CDR3 sequences, more than 10% of them seen only once. Sample: PBMCs, taken at follow-up. The source of these receptors is a male donor with early-stage non-small cell lung cancer. Both conserved end residues are part of each CDR3. A D gene is named only where the DNA matches it firmly. For some rows the clone size is stated as once, few or many, or as a class when expanded; others skip it.

len	j_gene	v_gene	abundance	d_gene	CDR3nt	CDR3aa
15	TRBJ2-1	TRBV5-1	many	NA	TGCGCCAGCAGCTTCGACCCCGGGGTGGGGGATGAGCAGTTCTTC	CASSFDPGVGDEQFF
13	TRBJ1-1	TRBV4-3	many	NA	TGCGCCAGCAGCCAACTGGTTAACACTGAAGCTTTCTTT	CASSQLVNTEAFF
17	TRBJ1-5	TRBV10-3	NA	NA	TGTGCCATCAGTGACCCCGGACCGAGATATAACAATCAGCCCCAGCATTTT	CAISDPGPRYNNQPQHF
15	TRBJ2-1	TRBV9	NA	TRBD2	TGTGCCAGCAGCTATAGCGGGAGCTCCTACAATGAGCAGTTCTTC	CASSYSGSSYNEQFF
17	TRBJ2-3	TRBV11-2	few	TRBD2	TGTGCCAGCAGCTCCTCCCCGGGGAGCGGGGATACAGATACGCAGTATTTT	CASSSSPGSGDTDTQYF
19	TRBJ1-1	TRBV14	NA	TRBD1	TGTGCCAGCAGCTACTCCGGGACAGGGTTTATCAGTAGAGTCACTGAAGCTTTCTTT	CASSYSGTGFISRVTEAFF
15	TRBJ2-1	TRBV5-1	few	TRBD1	TGCGCCAGCAGCGCACGGACAGGGGGCGCGGATGAGCAGTTCTTC	CASSARTGGADEQFF
15	TRBJ2-1	TRBV12-3/TRBV12-4	NA	TRBD1	TGTGCCAGCAGTCGACAGGGGCCACTCAGCAATGAGCAGTTCTTC	CASSRQGPLSNEQFF
12	TRBJ1-1	TRBV11-2	NA	NA	TGTGCCAGCAGCGTCGGACAGCCAGAAGCTTTCTTT	CASSVGQPEAFF
19	TRBJ2-6	TRBV19	many	NA	TGTGCCAGTAGTATATTATTCGACTATAGTTTAAAGGGGGCCAACGTCCTGACTTTC	CASSILFDYSLKGANVLTF
11	TRBJ2-2	TRBV7-9	few	NA	TGTGGACTAGATTTTACCGGGGAGCTGTTTTTT	CGLDFTGELFF
13	TRBJ2-7	TRBV4-2	NA	TRBD1	TGTGCCAGCAGCGCCTTCGACAGGGTTGAGCAGTACTTC	CASSAFDRVEQYF
15	TRBJ2-7	TRBV5-1	NA	NA	TGCGCCAGCAGTTTAACAGGGATAACTTCCTACGAGCAGTACTTC	CASSLTGITSYEQYF
15	TRBJ2-1	TRBV12-3/TRBV12-4	few	TRBD2	TGTGCCAGCAGTTTTAGCGGGGGCGCCCTGGGTGAGCAGTTCTTC	CASSFSGGALGEQFF
14	TRBJ1-1	TRBV7-6	few	NA	TGTGCCAGCAGCTTAAGGCCCCAGGGTCGGGAAGCTTTCTTT	CASSLRPQGREAFF
15	TRBJ2-3	TRBV5-1	many	NA	TGCGCCAGCAGCTTGAACGGGGGCCCTGTGGATACGCAGTATTTT	CASSLNGGPVDTQYF
15	TRBJ2-1	TRBV11-2	few	TRBD2	TGTGCCAGCAGTCAGCTAGCGGGGGGGTACAATGAGCAGTTCTTC	CASSQLAGGYNEQFF
16	TRBJ2-1	TRBV5-1	few	TRBD2	TGCGCCAGCAGCTTTAGCGGGGGGGCAAGCTACAATGAGCAGTTCTTC	CASSFSGGASYNEQFF
17	TRBJ2-6	TRBV21-1	few	NA	TGTGCCAGCAGCAAAGTTGTGACAGGAGCTGGGGCCAACGTCCTGACTTTC	CASSKVVTGAGANVLTF
13	TRBJ1-6	TRBV20-1	NA	NA	TGCAGTGCTAGAGAAGGGGTCAATTCACCCCTCCACTTT	CSAREGVNSPLHF
14	TRBJ2-7	TRBV11-1	few	NA	TGTGCCAGCAGCTACGACGGGAATAACTACGAGCAGTACTTC	CASSYDGNNYEQYF
12	TRBJ2-3	TRBV7-2	many	NA	TGTGCCAGCAGCCAGGGAGGAGATACGCAGTATTTT	CASSQGGDTQYF
13	TRBJ2-3	TRBV24-1	few	NA	TGTGCCACCAGGGGGGTGATTTTAGATACGCAGTATTTT	CATRGVILDTQYF
15	TRBJ1-6	TRBV2	few	NA	TGTGCCAGCAGTGATGCGGACAGATATAATTCACCCCTCCACTTT	CASSDADRYNSPLHF
14	TRBJ2-2	TRBV7-3	many	NA	TGTGCCAGCAAGGTGCGGGGTAGCACCGGGGAGCTGTTTTTT	CASKVRGSTGELFF
13	TRBJ2-7	TRBV15	few	NA	TGTGCCACCAGCTATAGAGTAACCTACGAGCAGTACTTC	CATSYRVTYEQYF
18	TRBJ2-2	TRBV4-1	once	NA	TGCGCCAGCAGCCAAGTTTTGGAAACCCGGATGAACACCGGGGAGCTGTTTTTT	CASSQVLETRMNTGELFF
14	TRBJ1-1	TRBV10-3	many	NA	TGTGCCATCAGTGCCCAGACAAGGAAGAATGGAGCTTTCTTT	CAISAQTRKNGAFF
14	TRBJ2-5	TRBV12-3/TRBV12-4	once	NA	TGTGCCAGCAGTTTACCAGGGGCCCCCTCAACCCAGTACTTC	CASSLPGAPSTQYF
15	TRBJ2-3	TRBV20-1	few	TRBD2	TGCAGTGCTCGAGGACTAGCGGGGCTCACAGATACGCAGTATTTT	CSARGLAGLTDTQYF
15	TRBJ1-6	TRBV10-3	once	TRBD1	TGTGCCATCAGTGAAAACCAGGGGGCCAATTCACCCCTCCACTTT	CAISENQGANSPLHF
14	TRBJ2-3	TRBV7-9	few	NA	TGTGCCAGCCCCCCACAGGGTAGCACAGATACGCAGTATTTT	CASPPQGSTDTQYF
13	TRBJ1-2	TRBV2	NA	NA	TGTGCCAGCAGTGTCAACAGGACACCCGGCTACACCTTC	CASSVNRTPGYTF
12	TRBJ2-6	TRBV6-6	NA	NA	TGTGCCAGCAGTCCGACGGCCAACGTCCTGACTTTC	CASSPTANVLTF
16	TRBJ1-1	TRBV6-2/TRBV6-3	few	TRBD1	TGTGCCAGCAGTTACTCCCCGGGACAGGGGAGAATTGAAGCTTTCTTT	CASSYSPGQGRIEAFF
11	TRBJ1-5	TRBV6-6	NA	NA	TGTGCCAGCAGTTACTCAGGCTTTCAGCATTTT	CASSYSGFQHF
17	TRBJ2-7	TRBV6-2/TRBV6-3	few	TRBD1	TGTGCCAGCAGTTACTCGGGGAGGACAGGGAGTACCTACGAGCAGTACTTC	CASSYSGRTGSTYEQYF
16	TRBJ1-1	TRBV5-1	few	NA	TGCGCCAGCAGCTTGGTGTCAGGCCGAAACAGCGCTGAAGCTTTCTTT	CASSLVSGRNSAEAFF
13	TRBJ2-7	TRBV28	many	TRBD1	TGTGCCAGCAGTTTGGACAGGGTCTACGAGCAGTACTTC	CASSLDRVYEQYF
15	TRBJ1-2	TRBV7-2	many	NA	TGTGCCAGCAGCTTAATATCGGGGGCGAACTATGGCTACACCTTC	CASSLISGANYGYTF
13	TRBJ1-2	TRBV28	many	NA	TGTGCCAGCAGTCCGACAAGGGCCTATGGCTACACCTTC	CASSPTRAYGYTF
15	TRBJ2-1	TRBV5-5	NA	TRBD2	TGTGCCAGCAGCTTTGTACGGGGGGTCAATGAAAGGCAGTTCTTC	CASSFVRGVNERQFF
15	TRBJ1-5	TRBV2	many	NA	TGTGCCAGCAGTGATCCCAGGAAGGGCAATCAGCCCCAGCATTTT	CASSDPRKGNQPQHF
13	TRBJ1-4	TRBV29-1	many	NA	TGCAGCGTTGAATTGCCAGGGAGGGAAAAACTGTTTTTT	CSVELPGREKLFF
16	TRBJ1-5	TRBV7-8	NA	NA	TGTGCCAGCAGCTTAGCGGGAGGGGGAAACAATCAGCCCCAGCATTTT	CASSLAGGGNNQPQHF
13	TRBJ1-5	TRBV4-1	few	NA	TGCGCCAGCAGCGCATTACAGGGCCTTCCCCAGCATTTT	CASSALQGLPQHF
15	TRBJ2-5	TRBV19	many	NA	TGTGCCAGTAGTATGGGTCTGGGGGGATCCGAGACCCAGTACTTC	CASSMGLGGSETQYF
17	TRBJ1-5	TRBV2	NA	NA	TGTGCCAGCAGTGAAGGAAGGGAGCCCTATAGCAATCAGCCCCAGCATTTT	CASSEGREPYSNQPQHF
16	TRBJ2-1	TRBV11-2	NA	NA	TGTGCCAGCCGAACCTCGCTATGGCGGTCCTACAATGAGCAGTTCTTC	CASRTSLWRSYNEQFF
12	TRBJ1-3	TRBV18	NA	TRBD1	TGTGCCAGCTCATCACAGGGGAACACCATATATTTT	CASSSQGNTIYF
15	TRBJ1-1	TRBV27	few	NA	TGTGCCAGCAGCCCGGGGGGGGCCCTGAACACTGAAGCTTTCTTT	CASSPGGALNTEAFF
14	TRBJ2-7	TRBV29-1	NA	TRBD2	TGCAGCGTAATAGCGGGCCAACTTTCCTACGAGCAGTACTTC	CSVIAGQLSYEQYF